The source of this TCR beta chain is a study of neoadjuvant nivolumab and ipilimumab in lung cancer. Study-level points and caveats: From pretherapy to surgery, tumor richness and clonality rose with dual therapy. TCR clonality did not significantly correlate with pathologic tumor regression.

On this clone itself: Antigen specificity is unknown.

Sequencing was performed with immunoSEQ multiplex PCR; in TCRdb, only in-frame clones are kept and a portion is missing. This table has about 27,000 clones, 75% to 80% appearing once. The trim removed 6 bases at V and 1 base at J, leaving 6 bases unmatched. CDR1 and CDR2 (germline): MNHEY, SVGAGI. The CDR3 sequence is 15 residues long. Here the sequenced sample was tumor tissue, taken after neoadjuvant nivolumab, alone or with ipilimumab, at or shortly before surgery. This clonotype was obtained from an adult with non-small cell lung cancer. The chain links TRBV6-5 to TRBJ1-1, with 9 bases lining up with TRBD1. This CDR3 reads CASRTRTGENTEAFF. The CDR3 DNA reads TGTGCCAGCAGAACCCGGACAGGGGAGAACACTGAAGCTTTCTTT.